The T cell receptor (beta chain) described here comes from a study of T cell repertoires in cytomegalovirus infection (dated by TCRdb to about 2019). Turning to the overall study: Alongside well-studied HLA-B-restricted epitopes, the peptide stimulations were aimed at recently identified HLA-C-restricted CMV epitopes, whose presentation resists viral immunomodulation. Donor HLA type was relevant to the analysis, because carriage of CMV infection together with the matching HLA type was indicated by public TCR beta signatures. What the study reported, not specific to this receptor: Carriers of CMV infection plus the relevant HLA type were discriminated by the cumulative frequency of public TCR beta family members in the study cohort and in an independent 352-donor cohort. In the ex vivo response, HLA-C-restricted CMV-specific TCR beta clonotypes were dominant, and in two of eight donors the single most frequent clonotype came from this HLA-C-restricted group.

Deletion took 4 bases off V and 3 bases off J, with a span of 13 bases between the germline ends. The CDR3 goes from the cysteine to the phenylalanine over 16 residues. Here the CDR3 DNA is all that survives: 48 bases in frame from base 1. The germline V gene provides CDR1 SGHTA and CDR2 FQGNSA. Only a few counts were recorded for this clonotype. Its antigen has not been determined. Base quality data are lacking; no much larger clone is found one base away. The listed sequencing device is Illumina HiSeq 1500. The raw public data were reprocessed by TCRdb itself: fastp quality trimming at Q25, MiXCR clonotype calling, in-frame beta chains only. Merged by CDR3 protein, the rows form single entries marked with the most common genes and DNA. The sample table contains roughly 120,000 distinct CDR3 sequences; only one count was recorded for 32% of them. Clones ranked in the top ten supply around 54% of the sample.

What this sample's treatment or condition label stands for: in vitro stimulation with specific CMV peptide epitopes to enrich CMV-specific T cells. The material was CD8+ T cells from cultured PBMCs, obtained from culture after CMV antigen stimulation. The chain couples TRBV7-2 to TRBJ1-6; a confident D gene designation cannot be given. The sequence derives from a human donor in good health (CMV status not recorded). Some clones in this sample may be carry-over from other donors' samples. The CDR3 amino acid sequence is: CASSSGRSDYNSPLHF. The DNA sequence is given as TGTGCCAGCAGCTCGGGGAGGTCGGACTATAATTCACCCCTCCACTTT.